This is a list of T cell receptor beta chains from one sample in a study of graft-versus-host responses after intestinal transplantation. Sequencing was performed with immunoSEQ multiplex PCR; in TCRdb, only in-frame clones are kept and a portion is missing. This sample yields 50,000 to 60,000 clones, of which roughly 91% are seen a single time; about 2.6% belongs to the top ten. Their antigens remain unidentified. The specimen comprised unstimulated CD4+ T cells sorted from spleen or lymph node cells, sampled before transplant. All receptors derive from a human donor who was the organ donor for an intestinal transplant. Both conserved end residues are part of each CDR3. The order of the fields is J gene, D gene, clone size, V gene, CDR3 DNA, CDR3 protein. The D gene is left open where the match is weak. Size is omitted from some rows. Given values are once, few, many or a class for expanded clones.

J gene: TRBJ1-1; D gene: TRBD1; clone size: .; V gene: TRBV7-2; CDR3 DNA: TGTGCCAGCAGCTTACTACCAGGGGGCCAGAACACTGAAGCTTTCTTT; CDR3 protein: CASSLLPGGQNTEAFF
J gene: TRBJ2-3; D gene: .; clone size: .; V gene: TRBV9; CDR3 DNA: TGTGCCAGCAGCGATGACATCAGTTCCTCTAGCACAGATACGCAGTATTTT; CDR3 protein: CASSDDISSSSTDTQYF
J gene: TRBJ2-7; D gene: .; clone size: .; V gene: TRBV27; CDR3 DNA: TGTGCCAGCAGTTTGTGGGGGACCTCCTACGAGCAGTACTTC; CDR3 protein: CASSLWGTSYEQYF
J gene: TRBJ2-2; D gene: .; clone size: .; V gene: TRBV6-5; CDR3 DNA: TGTGCCAGCAGCCCCCCGACCGGGGAGCTGTTTTTT; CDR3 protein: CASSPPTGELFF
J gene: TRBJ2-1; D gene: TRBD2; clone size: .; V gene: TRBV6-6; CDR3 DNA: TGTGCCACCAGGACTAGGAAAGACAATGAGCAGTTCTTC; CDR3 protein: CATRTRKDNEQFF
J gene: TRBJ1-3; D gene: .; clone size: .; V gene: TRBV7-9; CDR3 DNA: TGTGCCAGCAGCTTAATGGTTGGAAACACCATATATTTT; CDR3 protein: CASSLMVGNTIYF
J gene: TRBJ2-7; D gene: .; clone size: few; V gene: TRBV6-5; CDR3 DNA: TGTGCCAGCAGTTCTTCTCGGTTCCTTGGCTCCTACGAGCAGTACTTC; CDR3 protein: CASSSSRFLGSYEQYF
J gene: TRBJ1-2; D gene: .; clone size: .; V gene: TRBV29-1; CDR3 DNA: TGCAGCGTTGAAGATCGGACAGCTAACTATGGCTACACCTTC; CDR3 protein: CSVEDRTANYGYTF
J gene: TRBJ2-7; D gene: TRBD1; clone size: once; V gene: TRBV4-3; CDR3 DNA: TGCGCCAGCAGCCAACGGGACAGGGAGGACTACGAGCAGTACTTC; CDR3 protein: CASSQRDREDYEQYF
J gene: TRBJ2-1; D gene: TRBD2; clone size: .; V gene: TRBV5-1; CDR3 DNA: TGCGCCAGCAGCTTGGGTCAGTTGAGGCGGGAGAGGTCCTACAATGAGCAGTTCTTC; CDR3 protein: CASSLGQLRRERSYNEQFF
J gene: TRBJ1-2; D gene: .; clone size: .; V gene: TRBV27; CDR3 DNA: TGTGCCAGCAGTGTCTCAGGGAACTATGGCTACACCTTC; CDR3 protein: CASSVSGNYGYTF
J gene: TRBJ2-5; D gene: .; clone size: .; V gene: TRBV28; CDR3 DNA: TGTGCCAGCGACAGTAACCAAGAGACCCAGTACTTC; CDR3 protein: CASDSNQETQYF
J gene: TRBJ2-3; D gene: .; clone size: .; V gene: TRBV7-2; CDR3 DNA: TGTGCCAGCAGCTTAGTCTCTGATCCAGATACGCAGTATTTT; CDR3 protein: CASSLVSDPDTQYF
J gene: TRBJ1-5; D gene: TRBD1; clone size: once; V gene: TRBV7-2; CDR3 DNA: TGTGCCAGCAGCTTTTTGACAGGGCTGGATCAGCCCCAGCATTTT; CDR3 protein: CASSFLTGLDQPQHF
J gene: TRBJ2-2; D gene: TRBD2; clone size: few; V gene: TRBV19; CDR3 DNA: TGTGCCAGTAGTACCACTAGCGTCGGGGAGCTGTTTTTT; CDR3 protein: CASSTTSVGELFF
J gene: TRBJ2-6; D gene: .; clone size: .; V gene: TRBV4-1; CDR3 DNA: TGCGCCAGCAGCCACAACTCTGGGGCCAACGTCCTGATTTTC; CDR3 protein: CASSHNSGANVLIF
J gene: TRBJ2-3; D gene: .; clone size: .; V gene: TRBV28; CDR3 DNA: TGTGCCAGCCGTTATAGCGGAGACCGCCATACGCAGTATTTT; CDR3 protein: CASRYSGDRHTQYF
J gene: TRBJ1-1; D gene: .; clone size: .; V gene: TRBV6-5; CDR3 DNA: TGTGCCAGCAGTTCCCGGGACACTTTGTACACTGAAGCTTTCTTT; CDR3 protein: CASSSRDTLYTEAFF
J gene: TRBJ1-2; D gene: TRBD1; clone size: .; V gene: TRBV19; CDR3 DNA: TGTGCCAGTAGTATCTCTGGACAGGGCATCTATGGCTACACCTTC; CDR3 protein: CASSISGQGIYGYTF
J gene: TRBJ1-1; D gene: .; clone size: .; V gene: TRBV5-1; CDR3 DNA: TGCGCCAGCAGCTTGTCGGAGAACACTGAAGCTTTCTTT; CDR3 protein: CASSLSENTEAFF
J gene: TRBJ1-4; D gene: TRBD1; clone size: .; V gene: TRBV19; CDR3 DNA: TGTGCCAGCGAAACCGGGACAGCTAATGAAAAACTGTTTTTT; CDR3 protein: CASETGTANEKLFF
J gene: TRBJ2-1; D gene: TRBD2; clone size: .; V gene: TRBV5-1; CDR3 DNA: TGCGCCAGCAGCCGGAGGGAGGGATGGGATGAGCAGTTCTTC; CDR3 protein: CASSRREGWDEQFF
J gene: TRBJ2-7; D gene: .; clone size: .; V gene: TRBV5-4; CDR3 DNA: TGTGCCAGCAGCCCACGCTACGAGCAGTACTTC; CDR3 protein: CASSPRYEQYF
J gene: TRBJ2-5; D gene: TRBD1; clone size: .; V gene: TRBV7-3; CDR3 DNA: TGTGCCAGCAGCTTCGGACAGGGAGAGACCCAGTACTTC; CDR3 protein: CASSFGQGETQYF
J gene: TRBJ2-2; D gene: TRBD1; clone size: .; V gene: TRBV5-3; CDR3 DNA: TGTGCCAGAAGCTTGAGACAGGGGACCGACACCGGGGAGCTGTTTTTT; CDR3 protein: CARSLRQGTDTGELFF
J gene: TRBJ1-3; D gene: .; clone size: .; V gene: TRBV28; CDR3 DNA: TGTGCCAGCAGTTTACTCGCTACTGGAAACACCATATATTTT; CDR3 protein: CASSLLATGNTIYF
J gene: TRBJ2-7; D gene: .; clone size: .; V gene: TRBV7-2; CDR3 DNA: TGTGCCAGCAGCTTAGTGGGCGGGGCCCTCTCCTACGAGCAGTACTTC; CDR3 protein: CASSLVGGALSYEQYF
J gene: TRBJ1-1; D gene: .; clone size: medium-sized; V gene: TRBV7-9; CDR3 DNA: TGTGCCAGCCAGGGGAACACTGAAGCTTTCTTT; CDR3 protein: CASQGNTEAFF
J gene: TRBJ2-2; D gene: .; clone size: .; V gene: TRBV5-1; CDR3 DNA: TGCGCCAGCAGCCCGCCCCGTTTAGCGGAAGAGCTGTTTTTT; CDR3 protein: CASSPPRLAEELFF
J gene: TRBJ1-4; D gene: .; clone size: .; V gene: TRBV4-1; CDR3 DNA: TGCGCCAGCAGCCCCCGGACCCAGGCGGGTACTAATGAAAAACTGTTTTTT; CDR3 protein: CASSPRTQAGTNEKLFF
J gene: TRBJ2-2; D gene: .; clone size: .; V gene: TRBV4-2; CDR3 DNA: TGTGCCAGCAGCCAAGAGGGGGAGCCCGGGGAGCTGTTTTTT; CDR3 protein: CASSQEGEPGELFF
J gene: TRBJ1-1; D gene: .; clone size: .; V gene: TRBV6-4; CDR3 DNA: TGTGCCAGCAGGGCGGCCATGAACACTGAAGCTTTCTTT; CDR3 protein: CASRAAMNTEAFF
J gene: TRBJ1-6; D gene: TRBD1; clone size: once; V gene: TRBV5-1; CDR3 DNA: TGCGCCAGCAGCTTGGGGACAGGGTCGAATTCACCCCTCCACTTT; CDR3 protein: CASSLGTGSNSPLHF
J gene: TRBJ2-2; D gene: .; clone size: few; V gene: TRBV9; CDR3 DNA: TGTGCCAGCAGCGTAGGGACGAACACCGGGGAGCTGTTTTTT; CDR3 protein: CASSVGTNTGELFF
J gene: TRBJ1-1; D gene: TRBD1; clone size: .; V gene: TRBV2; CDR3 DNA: TGTGCCAGCAGTGAAGGGCCGGGACAGGGGAACACTGAAGCTTTCTTT; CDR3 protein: CASSEGPGQGNTEAFF
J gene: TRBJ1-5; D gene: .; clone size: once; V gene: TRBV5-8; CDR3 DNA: TGTGCCAGCAGCTTTATGGGTTCGGGTCAGCCCCAGCATTTT; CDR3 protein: CASSFMGSGQPQHF
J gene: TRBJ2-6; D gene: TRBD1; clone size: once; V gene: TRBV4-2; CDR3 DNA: TGTGCCAGCAGCCAGGGACAGGTCCCTGGGGCCAACGTCCTGACTTTC; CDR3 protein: CASSQGQVPGANVLTF
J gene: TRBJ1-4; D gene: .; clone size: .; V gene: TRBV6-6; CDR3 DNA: TGTGCCAGCAGTTCCGGGGGAGAGAATGAAAAACTGTTTTTT; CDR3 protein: CASSSGGENEKLFF
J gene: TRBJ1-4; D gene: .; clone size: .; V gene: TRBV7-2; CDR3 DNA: TGTGCCAGCAGCTTCCGTTGGGGGAGGGGCGGAACTAATGAAAAACTGTTTTTT; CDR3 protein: CASSFRWGRGGTNEKLFF
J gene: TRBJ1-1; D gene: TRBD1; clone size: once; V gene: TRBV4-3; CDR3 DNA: TGCGCCAGCAGCCAAGTGGTAGACAGGGCCACTGAAGCTTTCTTT; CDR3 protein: CASSQVVDRATEAFF
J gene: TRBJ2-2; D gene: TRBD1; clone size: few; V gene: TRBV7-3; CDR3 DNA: TGTGCCAGCAGCTTAATGGGACAGGCAAACACCGGGGAGCTGTTTTTT; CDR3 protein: CASSLMGQANTGELFF
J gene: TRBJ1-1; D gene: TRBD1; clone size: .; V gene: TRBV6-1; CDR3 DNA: TGTGCCAGCAGGGACAGGGGAAACACTGAAGCTTTCTTT; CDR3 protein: CASRDRGNTEAFF
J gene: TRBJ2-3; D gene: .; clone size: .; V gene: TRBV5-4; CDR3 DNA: TGTGCCAGCAGCTTCGCGGGAAGCACAGATACGCAGTATTTT; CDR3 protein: CASSFAGSTDTQYF
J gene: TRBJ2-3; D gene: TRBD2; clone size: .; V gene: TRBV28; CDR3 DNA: TGTGCCAGCAGCCGCCCAGCGGGAGGAAGGGAACATACGCAGTATTTT; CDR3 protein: CASSRPAGGREHTQYF
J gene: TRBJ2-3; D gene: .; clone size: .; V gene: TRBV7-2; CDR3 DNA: TGTGCCAGCAGCTTACGAGTCAGCACAGATACGCAGTATTTT; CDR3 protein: CASSLRVSTDTQYF
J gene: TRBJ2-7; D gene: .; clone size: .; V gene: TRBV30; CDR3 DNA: TGTGCCTGGAGGGCAGGGGGGGGAACCTACGAGCAGTACTTC; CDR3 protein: CAWRAGGGTYEQYF
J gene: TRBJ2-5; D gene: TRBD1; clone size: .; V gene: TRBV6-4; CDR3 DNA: TGTGCCAGCAGTGACTCGACAGGGAGTGACATTCAGACCCAGTACTTC; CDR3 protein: CASSDSTGSDIQTQYF
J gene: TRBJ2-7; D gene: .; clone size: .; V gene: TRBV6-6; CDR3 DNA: TGTGCCAGCAGTTACCCAGGGGACAACTACGAGCAGTACTTC; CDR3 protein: CASSYPGDNYEQYF
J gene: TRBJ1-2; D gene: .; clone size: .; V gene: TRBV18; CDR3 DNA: TGTGCCAGCTCACCACTCGGTTACTATGGCTACACCTTC; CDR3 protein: CASSPLGYYGYTF
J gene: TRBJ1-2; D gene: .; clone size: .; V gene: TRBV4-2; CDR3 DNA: TGTGCCAGCAGCCAAGAGACAAAAGCTAACTATGGCTACACCTTC; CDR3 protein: CASSQETKANYGYTF
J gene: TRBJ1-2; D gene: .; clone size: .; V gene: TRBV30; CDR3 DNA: TGTGCCTGGAGGGGCGGGGGGTATGGCTACACCTTC; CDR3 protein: CAWRGGGYGYTF
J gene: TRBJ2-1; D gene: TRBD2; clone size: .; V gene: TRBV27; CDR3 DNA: TGTGCCAGCAGTTCCGGGAGGGGGTTGTTCTTC; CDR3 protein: CASSSGRGLFF
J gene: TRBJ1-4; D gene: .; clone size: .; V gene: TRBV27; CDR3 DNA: TGTGCCAGCAGTTTTGGGGGAGGCTATGAAAAACTGTTTTTT; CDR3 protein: CASSFGGGYEKLFF
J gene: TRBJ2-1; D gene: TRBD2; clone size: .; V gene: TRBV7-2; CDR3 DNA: TGTGCCAGCAGACCCGGGACTATACCTTGGGATGAGCAGTTCTTC; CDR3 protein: CASRPGTIPWDEQFF
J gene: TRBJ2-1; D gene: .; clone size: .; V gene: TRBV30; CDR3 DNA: TGTGCCTGGGGGCGACCGGGCAATGAGCAGTTCTTC; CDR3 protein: CAWGRPGNEQFF
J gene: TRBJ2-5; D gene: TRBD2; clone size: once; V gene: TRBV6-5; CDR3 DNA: TGTGCCAGCAGAAGCGGGAGGGTGCGGGAGACCCAGTACTTC; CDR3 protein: CASRSGRVRETQYF
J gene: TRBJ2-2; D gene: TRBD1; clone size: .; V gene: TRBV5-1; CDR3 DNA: TGCGCCAGCAGCTTGGACAACAGGGGGAACACCGGGGAGCTGTTTTTT; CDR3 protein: CASSLDNRGNTGELFF
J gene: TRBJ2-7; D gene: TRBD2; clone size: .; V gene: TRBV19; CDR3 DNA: TGTGCCAGTAGTACCACTAGCGGGAGCTCCTACGAGCAGTACTTC; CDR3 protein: CASSTTSGSSYEQYF
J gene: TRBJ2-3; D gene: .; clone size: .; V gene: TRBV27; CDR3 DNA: TGTGCCAGCAGTTTCGGGGGCACAGATACGCAGTATTTT; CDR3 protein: CASSFGGTDTQYF